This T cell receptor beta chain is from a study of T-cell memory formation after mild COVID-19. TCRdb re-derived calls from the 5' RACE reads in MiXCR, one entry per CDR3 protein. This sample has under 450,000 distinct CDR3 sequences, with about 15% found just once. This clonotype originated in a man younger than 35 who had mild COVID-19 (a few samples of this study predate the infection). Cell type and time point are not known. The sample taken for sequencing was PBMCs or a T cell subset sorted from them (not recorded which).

Here the CDR3 reads CASSRRDNPHEQFF. The CDR3 nucleotides are TGTGCCAGCAGCCGCCGGGATAACCCCCATGAGCAGTTCTTC. This chain links TRBV7-6 with TRBJ2-1, with D perhaps TRBD2 (5 bases). Germline V gene lookup returns CDR1 SGHVS and CDR2 FNYEAQ. Deletions cut 5 bases from V and 8 bases from J, with 16 bases between. This CDR3 spans 14 amino acids.